Each of the 17 T cell receptor beta chains below was sequenced from the same sample in a study of blood T cell repertoires in COVID-19 (TCRdb year 2020). The library was prepared using the immunoSEQ multiplex PCR assay. TCRdb took over this immuneACCESS table, retaining in-frame rearrangements with V and J assigned. Such tables are incomplete; in checked studies, under half of the missing clones stem from an unresolved V gene, and the remainder is unexplained. In this sample the table shows fewer than 600,000 clones, 70% to 90% of which occur a single time. The top ten hold 1.8% of the sample. Input material: PBMCs or T cells enriched from blood (not recorded which). These receptors were taken from a woman aged 40-49 years who had recovered from COVID-19.

As for this clone: Other DNA sequences in this sample translate to the same CDR3. The rearrangement links TRBV4-1 to TRBJ1-2; the match to TRBD1 covers 7 bases. CDR3 length equals 15 residues. The J segment lost 3 bases and the V segment lost 0 bases, leaving 4 bases of the junction unmatched. CDR1 and CDR2 (germline): MGHRA, YSYEKL. The CDR3 DNA sequence: TGCGCCAGCAGCCAAGAACTGGGGACAGACTATGGCTACACCTTC. The encoded protein is CASSQELGTDYGYTF.

The genes are TRBV2 and TRBJ1-2; possibly TRBD1 for D (6 bases). The CDR3 has 13 residues. Germline lookup yields CDR1 SNHLY and CDR2 FYNNEI. With 3 bases removed from V and 2 bases from J, the gap between germline ends came to 7 bases. CDR3 sequence: CASSDGQNYGYTF. The CDR3 bases are TGTGCCAGCAGTGATGGACAGAACTATGGCTACACCTTC. Full variable domain (rest looked up from reference TRBV2 and TRBJ1-2): EPEVTQTPSHQVTQMGQEVILRCVPISNHLYFYWYRQILGQKVEFLVSFYNNEISEKSEIFDDQFSVERPDGSNFTLKIRSTKLEDSAMYFCASSDGQNYGYTFGSGTRLTVV.

Here the CDR3 reads CASTLTSVYEQYF. The CDR3 DNA is TGTGCCAGCACCTTGACTAGCGTCTACGAGCAGTACTTC. The chain combines TRBV12-3 or TRBV12-4 with TRBJ2-7, with 8 nucleotides matching TRBD2. This CDR3 comprises 13 residues. The ends lost 7 bases at V and 3 bases at J; junction bases unmatched: 5.

The rearrangement links TRBV2 to TRBJ1-3, with a possible D match to TRBD1 (6 bases). This CDR3 has 16 residues. V lost 0 bases, J lost 1 base, and 10 bases lay in between. The germline gives CDR1 SNHLY, CDR2 FYNNEI. The CDR3 spells CASSEAPTGSGNTIYF. CDR3 in DNA: TGTGCCAGCAGTGAAGCTCCGACAGGTTCTGGAAACACCATATATTTT. The full variable domain, with the rest looked up from reference TRBV2 and TRBJ1-3, is EPEVTQTPSHQVTQMGQEVILRCVPISNHLYFYWYRQILGQKVEFLVSFYNNEISEKSEIFDDQFSVERPDGSNFTLKIRSTKLEDSAMYFCASSEAPTGSGNTIYFGEGSWLTVV.

The rearrangement uses TRBV6-2 or TRBV6-3 and TRBJ1-1; 7 bases match TRBD1. Unmatched junction bases numbered 7, after V lost 2 bases and J lost 7 bases. CDR3 length: 14 residues. CDR1 and CDR2 from the germline V gene are MNHEY and SVGEGT. The CDR3 loop reads CASSYLTGRGEAFF. The DNA of the CDR3 is TGTGCCAGCAGTTACCTGACAGGGCGAGGTGAAGCTTTCTTT.

The genes are TRBV12-3 or TRBV12-4 and TRBJ2-7; the D is unclear. There are 12 residues in the CDR3. V lost 5 bases, J lost 2 bases, and 7 bases lay in between. CDR3 amino acids: CASSPSPYEQYF. DNA for the CDR3: TGTGCCAGCAGTCCATCCCCCTACGAGCAGTACTTC.

The chain links TRBV11-2 to TRBJ2-7; 11 positions match TRBD2. V gave up 4 bases and J gave up 6 bases; unmatched junction bases: 5. The CDR3 totals 14 residues. CDR1 is SGHAT, CDR2 FQNNGV, per germline. In DNA, the CDR3 is TGTGCCAGCAGCTGGACCGGGACTAGCGGCGAGCAGTACTTC. Residues: CASSWTGTSGEQYF.

The chain is built from TRBV6-2 or TRBV6-3 and TRBJ2-2; D is uncertain. CDR3 length equals 13 residues. Trimming shortened V by 3 bases and J by 3 bases, and 5 bases separated the two germline ends. The germline V gene encodes CDR1 MNHEY and CDR2 SVGEGT. The CDR3 loop reads CASSYRDTGELFF. CDR3 nucleotide sequence: TGTGCCAGCAGTTATAGAGACACCGGGGAGCTGTTTTTT.

The chain links TRBV7-6 to TRBJ2-3; D is possibly TRBD2 (5 bases). The V and J ends lost 2 bases and 2 bases respectively, with 8 bases between them. This CDR3 has 14 residues. The germline V gene encodes CDR1 SGHVS and CDR2 FNYEAQ. CDR3 sequence reads: CASSLSGDTDTQYF. In DNA, the CDR3 is TGTGCCAGCAGCTTAAGCGGAGACACAGATACGCAGTATTTT.

This clone occurred once. The V gene is TRBV28, the J gene TRBJ1-4; 8 bases align to TRBD1. The CDR3 consists of 16 residues. Looked up from germline, CDR1 is MDHEN and CDR2 is SYDVKM. V trimming: 4 bases; J trimming: 5 bases; junction bases outside the gene matches: 9. CDR3: CASSSLPGQANEKLFF. Written as DNA, the CDR3 is TGTGCCAGCAGTTCCCTTCCGGGACAGGCGAATGAAAAACTGTTTTTT.

The chain uses TRBV15 and TRBJ2-5, with 10 bases matching TRBD1. Germline V gives CDR1 LNHNV, CDR2 YYDKDF (reference sequence). V was clipped by 3 bases and J by 1 base; unmatched bases: 8. The CDR3 covers 17 residues. The CDR3 reads CATSRERQGAGQETQYF. CDR3 bases: TGTGCCACCAGCAGGGAGAGACAGGGGGCGGGCCAAGAGACCCAGTACTTC.

The chain recombines TRBV5-6 with TRBJ2-7, with 7 bases that match TRBD2. Looked up from germline, CDR1 is SGHDT and CDR2 is YYEEEE. V shed 0 bases and J 5 bases; nucleotides not matched to a gene: 5. The CDR3 has 14 residues. The CDR3 coding sequence is TGTGCCAGCAGCTTGGCGGGAGGTCGCCACGAGCAGTACTTC. Translated, it gives CASSLAGGRHEQYF.

This chain connects TRBV18 to TRBJ1-2; TRBD1 matches at 11 bases. Germline V lookup: CDR1 KGHSH, CDR2 LQKENI. V lost 3 bases and J lost 6; bases outside the gene matches: 15. The CDR3 totals 18 residues. The CDR3 sequence is CASSPGTGGLIIQNGYTF. In DNA form, the CDR3 reads TGTGCCAGCTCACCGGGGACAGGGGGTCTTATAATACAGAATGGCTACACCTTC.

The CDR3 is CASSYSSSGRKQFF. CDR3 nucleotides: TGTGCCAGCAGTTACTCGTCTAGCGGGAGGAAGCAGTTCTTC. V is TRBV6-2 or TRBV6-3 and J is TRBJ2-1; 11 bases align to TRBD2. With 0 bases clipped from V and 11 bases from J, the junction kept 3 bases outside the gene matches. The CDR3 is 14 residues long. Germline lookup yields CDR1 MNHEY and CDR2 SVGEGT.

This clone was counted many times. The chain couples TRBV6-5 to TRBJ2-2; D is ambiguous. The ends were cut back, 2 bases at V and 6 bases at J, with 7 bases in the middle. The V gene's germline CDR1 is MNHEY and CDR2 SVGAGI. The CDR3 covers 13 residues. CDR3 nucleotides: TGTGCCAGCAGTTACATGGCGGCCGGGGAGCTGTTTTTT. This encodes CASSYMAAGELFF.

This CDR3 is CASSPDRGHGYTF. In DNA, the CDR3 is TGTGCCAGCAGCCCTGACAGGGGCCATGGCTACACCTTC. The chain employs TRBV12-3 or TRBV12-4 and TRBJ1-2, with 8 positions matching TRBD1. CDR3 length: 13 residues. Trimming removed 6 bases from V and 6 bases from J; junction bases left unmatched: 6.

V usage is TRBV29-1 and J usage is TRBJ2-7, with 8 bases aligning to TRBD2. The V segment lost 4 bases and the J segment 0 bases; nucleotides outside the gene matches: 8. Germline V gene sequence: CDR1 SQVTM, CDR2 ANQGSEA. This CDR3 region has 15 residues. CDR3 sequence reads: CSVVLREAPSYEQYF. In nucleotides, the CDR3 is TGCAGCGTTGTTTTGCGGGAGGCCCCCTCCTACGAGCAGTACTTC.